Shown below are 28 T cell receptor beta chains from a single sample sequenced in a study of blood T cell repertoires in COVID-19. Produced via immunoSEQ multiplex PCR; TCRdb's table is partial and in-frame only. The sample holds some 70,000 clones, around 88% seen once. The sequenced material came from peripheral blood. The receptors derive from a woman in her sixties or seventies with acute or convalescent COVID-19.

This clone appeared a few times. This chain joins TRBV30 and TRBJ1-1, with D hard to call. This CDR3 is 12 amino acids long. The germline V gene encodes CDR1 GTSNPN and CDR2 SVGIG (reference sequence). Trimming shortened V by 2 bases and J by 8 bases, and 12 bases separated the two germline ends. In DNA form, the CDR3 reads TGTGCCTGGAGTCCGGGCGCGGGGGAAGCTTTCTTT. The encoded protein is CAWSPGAGEAFF.

The sample holds a few counts of this clone. The chain has TRBV7-6 and TRBJ2-7, with D possibly being TRBD2 (5 bases). Germline V gene lookup returns CDR1 SGHVS and CDR2 FNYEAQ. This CDR3 is built from 13 residues. V gave up 4 bases and J gave up 0 bases, with 7 bases separating them. The CDR3 region has the DNA TGTGCCAGCAGCTGGGGAGTCTCCTACGAGCAGTACTTC. Translated: CASSWGVSYEQYF.

The chain recombines TRBV18 with TRBJ1-1, with D possibly TRBD1 on 5 matching bases. The length of the CDR3 is 11 residues. From germline, CDR1 is KGHSH and CDR2 LQKENI. Between the trimmed V and J ends, which lost 4 bases and 11 bases, there was a span of 11 bases. CDR3 amino acids: CASSLAQEAFF. The CDR3 nucleotides read TGTGCCAGCTCACTAGCACAGGAGGCTTTCTTT.

The chain combines TRBV3-1 (or the pseudogene TRBV3-2) with TRBJ2-1, with TRBD2 matching 7 bases. Germline loops: CDR1 LGHDT, CDR2 YNNKEL (reference sequence). Trimming took 4 bases from V and 5 from J; bases not matched to a gene: 2. This CDR3 region has 13 residues. The CDR3, as DNA: TGTGCCAGCAGCCCGCGGGGGAACAATGAGCAGTTCTTC. This codes for CASSPRGNNEQFF.

This clone was seen only once. This sequence joins TRBV9 and TRBJ2-1; 7 positions agree with TRBD2. The germline gives CDR1 SGDLS, CDR2 YYNGEE. V shed 4 bases and J 8 bases; nucleotides not matched to a gene: 9. This CDR3 is 14 amino acids long. The CDR3 sequence is CASSLRAREDEQFF. CDR3 in DNA: TGTGCCAGCAGCCTCCGGGCCCGGGAGGATGAGCAGTTCTTC.

The chain couples TRBV5-1 to TRBJ1-6; 9 nucleotides align to TRBD1. The J segment lost 10 bases and the V segment lost 4 bases, leaving 9 bases of the junction unmatched. This CDR3 region has 15 residues. Germline CDR1 SGHRS, CDR2 YFSETQ. CDR3 DNA: TGCGCCAGCAGCCAGGGGACAGGGAGGAACTCACCCCTCCACTTT. It yields the protein CASSQGTGRNSPLHF.

This clone showed up just once. This chain joins TRBV2 and TRBJ1-2; D gene unclear. The V gene lost 3 bases and the J gene lost 3 bases, with 2 bases spanning the gap. This CDR3 comprises 11 residues. Germline CDR1 and CDR2: SNHLY and FYNNEI. The CDR3 coding sequence is TGTGCCAGCAGTGACGACTATGGCTACACCTTC. This translates into CASSDDYGYTF.

The sample holds a few counts of this clone. This chain links TRBV2 with TRBJ1-2; tentative D call: TRBD1 (6 bases). With 4 bases removed from V and 2 bases from J, the gap between germline ends came to 11 bases. In germline, CDR1 is SNHLY, CDR2 FYNNEI. The CDR3 runs 14 residues. CDR3 amino acids: CASSASGVNYGYTF. In DNA, the CDR3 is TGTGCCAGCAGTGCGTCAGGGGTCAACTATGGCTACACCTTC.

The chain has TRBV27 and TRBJ2-2; 11 positions agree with TRBD2. The CDR3 is 16 residues long. V was clipped by 5 bases and J by 5 bases; unmatched bases: 7. In germline, CDR1 is MNHEY, CDR2 SMNVEV (reference sequence). CDR3 nucleotide sequence: TGTGCCAGCAGTCCCCTACTAGCGGGAGTAACCGGGGAGCTGTTTTTT. This sequence encodes CASSPLLAGVTGELFF.

The rearrangement joins TRBV5-5 to TRBJ2-7, with 8 bases matching TRBD1. The CDR3 runs 12 residues. Germline values: CDR1 SGHKS, CDR2 YYEKEE (reference sequence). Germline trimming cut 5 bases from V and 11 bases from J; bases unmatched to any gene: 9. CDR3 sequence reads: CASRVNGQGEYF. CDR3 bases: TGTGCCAGCAGGGTAAACGGACAGGGAGAGTACTTC.

This rearrangement joins TRBV28 to TRBJ2-5, with TRBD1 as a possible D gene (5 bases). The CDR3 has 13 amino acids. Per the germline V gene, CDR1 is MDHEN and CDR2 is SYDVKM. The ends were cut back, 8 bases at V and 0 bases at J, with 10 bases in the middle. The DNA of the CDR3 is TGTGCCAGCGTACAGGTCCACCAAGAGACCCAGTACTTC. Translated: CASVQVHQETQYF. Combining the CDR3 with reference TRBV28 and TRBJ2-5 gives the whole variable domain DVKVTQSSRYLVKRTGEKVFLECVQDMDHENMFWYRQDPGLGLRLIYFSYDVKMKEKGDIPEGYSVSREKKERFSLILESASTNQTSMYLCASVQVHQETQYFGPGTRLLVL.

The J gene is TRBJ1-1, the V gene TRBV11-1, with TRBD1 identical over 8 bases. CDR1 is SGHAT and CDR2 is FQDESV in the germline V gene (reference sequence). The ends lost 6 bases at V and 6 bases at J; junction bases unmatched: 3. The CDR3 runs 12 residues. The CDR3 DNA reads TGTGCCAGCAGTTCAGGGGGCGCTGAAGCTTTCTTT. Amino acid sequence: CASSSGGAEAFF.

This chain joins TRBV6-2 or TRBV6-3 and TRBJ1-2; D possibly corresponds to TRBD1 (6 bases). With 2 bases removed from V and 3 bases from J, the gap between germline ends came to 10 bases. CDR3 length equals 14 residues. Germline assignment: CDR1 MNHEY and CDR2 SVGEGT. The CDR3 DNA sequence: TGTGCCAGCAGTTACGGGGGCAGCTACTATGGCTACACCTTC. Translated, it gives CASSYGGSYYGYTF.

Regarding this clone: This same CDR3 is encoded by further DNA sequences in the sample. V is TRBV18 and J is TRBJ1-5; D possibly corresponds to TRBD1 (6 bases). V was pared by 1 base and J by 5 bases, with 9 bases between. Germline-derived CDR1 and CDR2 are KGHSH and LQKENI. CDR3 length equals 14 residues. The CDR3 DNA reads TGTGCCAGCTCACCACAGGGGGGGGATCAGCCCCAGCATTTT. It translates to CASSPQGGDQPQHF. Complete variable domain (other parts from reference TRBV18 and TRBJ1-5): NAGVMQNPRHLVRRRGQEARLRCSPMKGHSHVYWYRQLPEEGLKFMVYLQKENIIDESGMPKERFSAEFPKEGPSILRIQQVVRGDSAAYFCASSPQGGDQPQHFGDGTRLSIL.

The V gene is TRBV10-3, the J gene TRBJ2-5; D may be TRBD2 (6 bases). Looked up from germline, CDR1 is ENHRY and CDR2 is SYGVKD. Trimming cost V 2 bases and J 5 bases, with 12 bases left between them. The CDR3 totals 14 residues. The CDR3 reads CAISEGGVRETQYF. DNA of the CDR3: TGTGCCATCAGTGAGGGAGGGGTTCGGGAGACCCAGTACTTC.

The chain recombines TRBV28 with TRBJ1-2; D gene uncertain. Between the trimmed V and J ends, which lost 5 bases and 5 bases, there was a span of 12 bases. This CDR3 is 13 amino acids long. CDR1 is MDHEN, CDR2 SYDVKM, per germline. CDR3 amino acids: CASSLSTFYGYTF. CDR3 coding DNA: TGTGCCAGCAGTCTTAGTACCTTTTATGGCTACACCTTC.

This clone has a handful of counts. The chain is built from TRBV6-4 and TRBJ2-1, with TRBD2 identical over 13 bases. Germline V gene data show CDR1 as MRHNA and CDR2 as SNTAGT. V was pared by 6 bases and J by 3 bases, with 5 bases of the junction left unmatched. The CDR3 runs to 16 residues. The CDR3 sequence is CASSRGLAGNYNEQFF. Written as DNA, the CDR3 is TGTGCCAGCAGCAGGGGACTAGCGGGAAACTACAATGAGCAGTTCTTC.

This clone was seen once. CDR3 loop: CASSLEGNSYNEQFF. Written as DNA, the CDR3 is TGCGCCAGCAGCTTGGAAGGAAACAGTTACAATGAGCAGTTCTTC. The genes are TRBV5-1 and TRBJ2-1; D is ambiguous. There are 15 residues in the CDR3. V gave up 0 bases and J gave up 4 bases, with 11 bases separating them. CDR1 is SGHRS, CDR2 YFSETQ, per germline.

The V gene is TRBV6-5, the J gene TRBJ1-2; 7 positions match TRBD1. Looked up from germline, CDR1 is MNHEY and CDR2 is SVGAGI. V was pared by 0 bases and J by 4 bases, with 2 bases of the junction left unmatched. The CDR3 is 14 residues long. CDR3 sequence reads: CASSYSRDSYGYTF. As DNA, the CDR3 is TGTGCCAGCAGTTACTCGAGGGACAGCTATGGCTACACCTTC.

The chain is built from TRBV29-1 and TRBJ2-5; TRBD2 agrees at 14 bases. With V trimmed by 1 base and J by 1 base, 2 bases remained unmatched. The germline CDR1 and CDR2 sequences are SQVTM and ANQGSEA. The CDR3 totals 16 residues. Here the CDR3 reads CSVEGGTSGSQETQYF. CDR3 nucleotides: TGCAGCGTTGAAGGGGGGACTAGCGGGAGCCAAGAGACCCAGTACTTC. Complete variable domain (other parts from reference TRBV29-1 and TRBJ2-5): SAVISQKPSRDICQRGTSLTIQCQVDSQVTMMFWYRQQPGQSLTLIATANQGSEATYESGFVIDKFPISRPNLTFSTLTVSNMSPEDSSIYLCSVEGGTSGSQETQYFGPGTRLLVL.

This chain uses TRBV28 with TRBJ1-4; weak D call: TRBD1 (5 bases). The CDR3 is 15 amino acids. Deletions cut 6 bases from V and 7 bases from J, with 18 bases between. The V gene's germline CDR1 is MDHEN and CDR2 SYDVKM. CDR3 in DNA: TGTGCCAGCAGCTCGTCGGGGAGGCAGGGTGAAAAACTGTTTTTT. It yields the protein CASSSSGRQGEKLFF. Filled out from reference TRBV28 and TRBJ1-4, the complete variable domain reads DVKVTQSSRYLVKRTGEKVFLECVQDMDHENMFWYRQDPGLGLRLIYFSYDVKMKEKGDIPEGYSVSREKKERFSLILESASTNQTSMYLCASSSSGRQGEKLFFGSGTQLSVL.

This rearrangement joins TRBV28 to TRBJ2-7; the match to TRBD2 covers 10 bases. The V and J ends lost 7 bases and 3 bases, in that order; junction bases with no gene match: 6. Germline-derived CDR1 and CDR2 are MDHEN and SYDVKM. This CDR3 is built from 14 residues. This CDR3 is CASTILAGSYEQYF. In DNA, the CDR3 is TGTGCCAGCACCATACTAGCGGGAAGCTACGAGCAGTACTTC.

This chain links TRBV7-2 with TRBJ2-7, with 8 bases identical to TRBD2. V shed 2 bases and J 5 bases; nucleotides not matched to a gene: 5. Germline V lookup: CDR1 SGHTA, CDR2 FQGNSA. The CDR3 has 14 amino acids. CDR3 in DNA: TGTGCCAGCAGCTTAACAGCGGGAGTTAACGAGCAGTACTTC. Encoded protein: CASSLTAGVNEQYF.

This sequence joins TRBV19 and TRBJ2-1; TRBD2 matches 10 bases. Losses at the gene ends were 6 bases for V and 7 bases for J; bases not matched to a gene: 9. The CDR3 is 15 amino acids. Germline V lookup: CDR1 LNHDA, CDR2 SQIVND (reference sequence). The CDR3 loop is CASSSAGGPLNEQFF. In nucleotides, the CDR3 is TGTGCCAGTAGCTCAGCGGGAGGGCCGCTGAATGAGCAGTTCTTC.

Remarks on this clone: At one end the junction does not follow the germline gene, possibly because of a read error. The gene calls are TRBV7-7 and TRBJ2-1, with D maybe TRBD2 (5 bases). The V gene's germline CDR1 is SSHAT and CDR2 FNYEAQ (reference sequence). This CDR3 has 15 amino acids. DNA of the CDR3: TGTGCTAGCAGCTTAGTCCTAGCCTCCTACAATGAGCAGTTCTTC. It encodes CASSLVLASYNEQFF.

CDR3 in DNA: TGTGCCAGCAGCCCGGGAGGACTCTACAATGAGCAGTTCTTC. Translating gives CASSPGGLYNEQFF. The chain recombines TRBV7-6 with TRBJ2-1, with TRBD2 matching over 7 bases. Trimming took 5 bases from V and 3 from J; bases not matched to a gene: 4. This CDR3 comprises 14 residues. Germline CDR1 reads SGHVS; CDR2 reads FNYEAQ.

This clone was seen just once. The rearrangement links TRBV7-2 to TRBJ1-2, with D tentatively TRBD1 (6 bases). The CDR3 length is 13 residues. V was pared by 8 bases and J by 1 base, with 11 bases between. Germline values: CDR1 SGHTA, CDR2 FQGNSA. The CDR3 reads CASSEGGNYGYTF. In nucleotides, the CDR3 is TGTGCCAGCTCTGAAGGGGGTAACTATGGCTACACCTTC.

This clone was counted a single time. This rearrangement joins TRBV12-3 or TRBV12-4 to TRBJ1-2; D is undetermined. CDR3 length: 13 amino acids. V was cut by 3 bases and J by 2 bases, with 7 bases left in between. The CDR3 region is CASSFGENYGYTF. CDR3 nucleotide sequence: TGTGCCAGCAGTTTCGGAGAGAACTATGGCTACACCTTC.